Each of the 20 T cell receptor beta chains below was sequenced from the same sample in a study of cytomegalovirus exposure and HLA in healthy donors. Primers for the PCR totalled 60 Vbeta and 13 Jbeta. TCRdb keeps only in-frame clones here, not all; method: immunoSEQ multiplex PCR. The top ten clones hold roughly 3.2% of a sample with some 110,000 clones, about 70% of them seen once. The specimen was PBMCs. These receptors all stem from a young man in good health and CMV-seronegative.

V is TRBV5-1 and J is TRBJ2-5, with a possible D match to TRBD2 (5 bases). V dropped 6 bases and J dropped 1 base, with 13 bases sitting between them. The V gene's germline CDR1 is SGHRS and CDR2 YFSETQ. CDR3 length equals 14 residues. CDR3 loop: CASMETGSQETQYF. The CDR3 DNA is TGCGCCAGCATGGAGACGGGGAGCCAAGAGACCCAGTACTTC.

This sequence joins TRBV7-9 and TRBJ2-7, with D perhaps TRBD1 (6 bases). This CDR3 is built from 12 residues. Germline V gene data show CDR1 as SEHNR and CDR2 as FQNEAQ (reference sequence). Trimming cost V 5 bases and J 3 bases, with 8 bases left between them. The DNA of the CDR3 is TGTGCCAGCAGCGTACAGGGCTACGAGCAGTACTTC. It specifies CASSVQGYEQYF.

CDR3 sequence: CASRTRLRGGHEQYF. CDR3 nucleotide sequence: TGTGCCAGCAGAACTCGACTCCGGGGAGGGCACGAGCAGTACTTC. The chain has TRBV6-1 and TRBJ2-7; TRBD2 matches at 7 bases. Germline V gene data show CDR1 as MNHNS and CDR2 as SASEGT. The CDR3 totals 15 residues. The trim removed 6 bases at V and 5 bases at J, leaving 13 bases unmatched.

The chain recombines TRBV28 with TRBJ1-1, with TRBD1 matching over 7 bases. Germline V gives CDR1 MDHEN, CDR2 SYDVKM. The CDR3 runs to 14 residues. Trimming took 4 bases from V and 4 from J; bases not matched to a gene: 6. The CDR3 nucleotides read TGTGCCAGCAGTTCCAGGGGGTATCGCACTGAAGCTTTCTTT. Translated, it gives CASSSRGYRTEAFF.

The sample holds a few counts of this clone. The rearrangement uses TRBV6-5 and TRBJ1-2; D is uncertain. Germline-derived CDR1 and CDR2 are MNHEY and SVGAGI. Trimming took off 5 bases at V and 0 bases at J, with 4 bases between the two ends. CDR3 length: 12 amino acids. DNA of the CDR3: TGTGCCAGCAGTAGAGCTAACTATGGCTACACCTTC. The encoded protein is CASSRANYGYTF.

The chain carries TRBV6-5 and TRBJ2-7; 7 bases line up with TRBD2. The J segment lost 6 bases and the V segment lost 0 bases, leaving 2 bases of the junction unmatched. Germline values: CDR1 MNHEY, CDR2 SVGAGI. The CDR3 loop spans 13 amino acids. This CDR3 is CASSYSRGSEQYF. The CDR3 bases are TGTGCCAGCAGTTACTCGCGGGGGTCCGAGCAGTACTTC.

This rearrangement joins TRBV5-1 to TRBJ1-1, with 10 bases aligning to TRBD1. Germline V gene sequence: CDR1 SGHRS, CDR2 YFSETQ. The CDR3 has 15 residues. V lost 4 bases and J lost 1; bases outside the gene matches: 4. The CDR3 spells CASSPRDRGNTEAFF. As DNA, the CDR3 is TGCGCCAGCAGCCCCCGGGACAGGGGGAACACTGAAGCTTTCTTT.

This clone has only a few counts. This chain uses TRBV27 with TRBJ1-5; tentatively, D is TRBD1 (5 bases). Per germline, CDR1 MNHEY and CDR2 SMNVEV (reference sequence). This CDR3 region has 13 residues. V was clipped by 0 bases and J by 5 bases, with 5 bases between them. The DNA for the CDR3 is TGTGCCAGCAGTTTATCCAGGGATCAGCCCCAGCATTTT. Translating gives CASSLSRDQPQHF.

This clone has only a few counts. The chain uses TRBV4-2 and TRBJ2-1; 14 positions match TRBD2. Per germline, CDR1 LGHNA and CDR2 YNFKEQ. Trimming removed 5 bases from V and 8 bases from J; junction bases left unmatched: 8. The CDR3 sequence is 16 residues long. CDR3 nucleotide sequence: TGTGCCAGCAGCACTGTAGGACTAGCGGGAGGTGATGAGCAGTTCTTC. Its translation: CASSTVGLAGGDEQFF.

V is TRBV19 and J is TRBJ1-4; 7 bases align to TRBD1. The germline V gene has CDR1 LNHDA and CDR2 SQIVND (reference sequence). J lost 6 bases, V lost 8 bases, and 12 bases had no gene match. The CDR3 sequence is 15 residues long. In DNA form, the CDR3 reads TGTGCCAGTGAGGGGAGTCAGGGGGAGCATGAAAAACTGTTTTTT. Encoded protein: CASEGSQGEHEKLFF.

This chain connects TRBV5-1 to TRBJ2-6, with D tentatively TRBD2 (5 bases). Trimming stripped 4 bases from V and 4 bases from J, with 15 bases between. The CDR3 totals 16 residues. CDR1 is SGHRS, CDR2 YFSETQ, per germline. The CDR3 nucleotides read TGCGCCAGCAGCCCGTCGGGGTCAGCGGGGGCCAACGTCCTGACTTTC. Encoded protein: CASSPSGSAGANVLTF.

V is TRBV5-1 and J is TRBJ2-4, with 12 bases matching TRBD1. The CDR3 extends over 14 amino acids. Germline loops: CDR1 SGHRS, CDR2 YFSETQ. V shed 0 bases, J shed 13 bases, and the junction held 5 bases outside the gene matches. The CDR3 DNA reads TGCGCCAGCAGCTTGGAGGGGACAGGGGGCTTCCAGTACTTC. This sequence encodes CASSLEGTGGFQYF.

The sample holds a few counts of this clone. CDR3 sequence: CASSSPTVYSYEQYF. DNA of the CDR3: TGTGCCAGCAGCTCGCCCACAGTATACTCCTACGAGCAGTACTTC. The chain combines TRBV28 with TRBJ2-7; the D is unclear. V was shortened by 6 bases and J by 0 bases, with 15 bases between the two germline ends. The V gene's germline CDR1 is MDHEN and CDR2 SYDVKM. The CDR3 consists of 15 residues.

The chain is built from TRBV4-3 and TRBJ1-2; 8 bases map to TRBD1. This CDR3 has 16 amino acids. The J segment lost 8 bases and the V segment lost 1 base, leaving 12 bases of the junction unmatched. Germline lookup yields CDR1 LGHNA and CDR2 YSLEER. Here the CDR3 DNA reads TGCGCCAGCAGCCAAGGGTGGCCCCAGGGGGCTTTAGGCTACACCTTC. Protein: CASSQGWPQGALGYTF.

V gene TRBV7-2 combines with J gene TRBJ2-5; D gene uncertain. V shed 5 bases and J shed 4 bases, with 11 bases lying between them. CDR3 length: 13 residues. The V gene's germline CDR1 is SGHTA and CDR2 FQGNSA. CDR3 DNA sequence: TGTGCCAGCAGCCCCTTAGTGCGAGAGACCCAGTACTTC. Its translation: CASSPLVRETQYF.

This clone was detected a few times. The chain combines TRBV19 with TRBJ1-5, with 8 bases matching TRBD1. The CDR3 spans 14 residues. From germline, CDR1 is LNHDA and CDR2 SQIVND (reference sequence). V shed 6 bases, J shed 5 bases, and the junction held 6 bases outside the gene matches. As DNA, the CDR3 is TGTGCCAGTAGGACGACAGGGGTGGATCAGCCCCAGCATTTT. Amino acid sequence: CASRTTGVDQPQHF.

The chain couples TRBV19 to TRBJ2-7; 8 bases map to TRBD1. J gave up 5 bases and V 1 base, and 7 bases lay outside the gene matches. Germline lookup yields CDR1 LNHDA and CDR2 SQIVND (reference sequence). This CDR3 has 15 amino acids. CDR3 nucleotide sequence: TGTGCCAGTAGTATAGGCAGACAGGGGCGGGACGAGCAGTACTTC. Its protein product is CASSIGRQGRDEQYF.

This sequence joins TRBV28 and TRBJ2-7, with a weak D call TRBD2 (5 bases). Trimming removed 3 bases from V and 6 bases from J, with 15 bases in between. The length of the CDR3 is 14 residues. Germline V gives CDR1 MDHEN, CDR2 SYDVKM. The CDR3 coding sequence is TGTGCCAGCAGTTTCAGAGGGCGACCCGGCGAGCAGTACTTC. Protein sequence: CASSFRGRPGEQYF.

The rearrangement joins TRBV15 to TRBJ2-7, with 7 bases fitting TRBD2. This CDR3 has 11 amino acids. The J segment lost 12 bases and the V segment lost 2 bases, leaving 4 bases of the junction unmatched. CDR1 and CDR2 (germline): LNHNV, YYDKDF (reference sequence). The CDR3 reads CATSRKGRAYF. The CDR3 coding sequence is TGTGCCACCAGCAGAAAAGGGAGGGCGTACTTC.

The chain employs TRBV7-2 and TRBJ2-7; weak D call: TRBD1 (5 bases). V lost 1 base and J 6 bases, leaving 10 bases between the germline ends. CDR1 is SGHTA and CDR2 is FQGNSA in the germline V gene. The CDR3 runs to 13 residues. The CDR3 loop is CASSLGGRAEQYF. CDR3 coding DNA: TGTGCCAGCAGCTTAGGGGGCAGGGCCGAGCAGTACTTC.